This section outlines one TCR beta chain sequence together with its context. This specimen comes from a study of CD8+ T cells in alopecia areata. The V and J ends lost 6 bases and 4 bases respectively, with 18 bases between them. CDR1 is GTSNPN and CDR2 is SVGIG in the germline V gene (reference sequence). CDR3 length: 14 residues. Following extraction, RNA underwent reverse transcription to cDNA, which served as the sequencing template. The repertoire was sequenced with immunoSEQ multiplex PCR; TCRdb's copy has only in-frame clones and lacks some. Of over 85,000 clones in the sample, approximately 42% are singletons; the top ten hold 1% to 1.5%. Patients with alopecia areata provided lesional scalp punch biopsies as well as peripheral blood.

Material: CD4+ T cells sorted from blood. The chain joins TRBV30 to TRBJ1-2, with D maybe TRBD1 (6 bases). The sequence was collected from a human donor with alopecia areata. The CDR3 nucleotides read TGTGCCTGCGCGAGACAGGCAGGTTCCTATGGCTACACCTTC. As protein: CACARQAGSYGYTF.